The present T cell receptor (beta chain) was sequenced within a study of cytomegalovirus exposure and HLA in healthy donors. This clone was counted a few times. Its antigen remains unknown. Researchers ran the PCR with 60 Vbeta and 13 Jbeta primers. Using immunoSEQ multiplex PCR, the repertoire was profiled, and TCRdb retains in-frame clones only, with some absent. The sample has 150,000 to 200,000 clones; 73% are singletons. Study-level results: Later on, a genetic analysis was performed. It linked a missense variant in DCLRE1C with V- and J-gene trimming of TCR beta. In an earlier analysis, in fewer than 700 donors, most V segments appeared productive either ~87% or ~30% of the time. A cluster of highly shared sequence variants was likely a sequencing artifact.

Germline V gives CDR1 SGHTA, CDR2 FQGNSA. The length of the CDR3 is 15 residues. Unmatched junction bases numbered 11, after V lost 5 bases and J lost 10 bases. The specimen sequenced was PBMCs. The rearrangement joins TRBV7-2 to TRBJ1-1; TRBD1 matches at 12 bases. The receptor was derived from a woman aged 25 to 39 in good health and CMV-seronegative. The CDR3 loop reads CASSTVGTGGRTAFF. The CDR3, as DNA: TGTGCCAGCAGCACAGTCGGGACAGGGGGCCGTACAGCTTTCTTT.